The 18 T cell receptor beta chains presented below share a single source sample, sequenced in a study of T cell responses to AZD1222 COVID-19 vaccine. Sequencing used immunoSEQ multiplex PCR; TCRdb keeps in-frame clones, though not all of them. The sample has 180,000 or so clones; approximately 94% are singletons. Specimen: peripheral blood, collected on day 0 of AZD1222 vaccination. These receptors came from an adult in good health.

This chain uses TRBV28 with TRBJ2-1; D not certain. From germline, CDR1 is MDHEN and CDR2 SYDVKM. The CDR3 runs 14 residues. Trimming removed 4 bases from V and 2 bases from J, with 9 bases in between. The CDR3 DNA is TGTGCCAGCAGTTACGAAGGCACCTACAATGAGCAGTTCTTC. Translating it yields CASSYEGTYNEQFF.

The chain uses TRBV2 and TRBJ2-7; tentatively, D is TRBD1 or TRBD2 (6 bases each). The CDR3 has 15 amino acids. V was pared by 4 bases and J by 3 bases, with 16 bases between. Germline CDR1 reads SNHLY; CDR2 reads FYNNEI. The CDR3 here is CASSGETGGGYEQYF. CDR3 coding DNA: TGTGCCAGCAGTGGGGAGACCGGGGGCGGCTACGAGCAGTACTTC.

V is TRBV13 and J is TRBJ2-7; a weak D match, TRBD1 (7 bases). V was pared by 1 base and J by 6 bases, with 13 bases between. CDR1 is PRHDT, CDR2 FYEKMQ, per germline (reference sequence). This CDR3 spans 14 amino acids. DNA for the CDR3: TGTGCCAGCAGCTTAGCTTACAGGGGAGGCGAGCAGTACTTC. Translated: CASSLAYRGGEQYF. The full variable domain, in which reference TRBV13 and TRBJ2-7 provide the parts outside the CDR3, is AAGVIQSPRHLIKEKRETATLKCYPIPRHDTVYWYQQGPGQDPQFLISFYEKMQSDKGSIPDRFSAQQFSDYHSELNMSSLELGDSALYFCASSLAYRGGEQYFGPGTRLTVT.

This clone was observed a few times. The chain employs TRBV12-5 and TRBJ1-1; 7 nucleotides agree with TRBD1. Germline lookup yields CDR1 LGHNT and CDR2 FRNRAP. V was clipped by 8 bases and J by 3 bases; unmatched bases: 9. The CDR3 covers 14 residues. In nucleotides, the CDR3 is TGTGCTAGTTGCCTAGGGGGCTGGGACACTGAAGCTTTCTTT. This codes for CASCLGGWDTEAFF.

The chain is built from TRBV19 and TRBJ2-3; 10 positions agree with TRBD2. CDR3 length: 14 residues. V lost 7 bases and J lost 4; bases outside the gene matches: 5. CDR1 and CDR2 from the germline V gene are LNHDA and SQIVND (reference sequence). CDR3 nucleotides: TGTGCCAGTACTAGGACTAGCGGAGCAGATACGCAGTATTTT. Translated, it gives CASTRTSGADTQYF. The full variable domain, in which reference TRBV19 and TRBJ2-3 provide the parts outside the CDR3, is DGGITQSPKYLFRKEGQNVTLSCEQNLNHDAMYWYRQDPGQGLRLIYYSQIVNDFQKGDIAEGYSVSREKKESFPLTVTSAQKNPTAFYLCASTRTSGADTQYFGPGTRLTVL.

This chain joins TRBV6-5 and TRBJ1-1; TRBD1 matches 7 bases. This CDR3 contains 11 residues. Germline V gene sequence: CDR1 MNHEY, CDR2 SVGAGI. Germline trimming cut 9 bases from V and 11 bases from J; bases unmatched to any gene: 9. The CDR3 sequence is CASRQGLEAFF. The CDR3 nucleotides read TGTGCCAGTCGACAGGGACTTGAGGCTTTCTTT.

The chain recombines TRBV27 with TRBJ2-7, with 10 bases aligning to TRBD2. The CDR3 covers 17 residues. Germline V lookup: CDR1 MNHEY, CDR2 SMNVEV (reference sequence). V trimming: 5 bases; J trimming: 0 bases; junction bases outside the gene matches: 10. Written as DNA, the CDR3 is TGTGCCAGCAGTAGAGCGGGAGGGCCTCGGTCCTCCTACGAGCAGTACTTC. Translating gives CASSRAGGPRSSYEQYF.

J is TRBJ1-6 and V is TRBV18, with D perhaps TRBD1 (6 bases). This CDR3 comprises 14 residues. V lost 2 bases to trimming and J lost 9 bases, with 11 bases between them. Germline CDR1 KGHSH, CDR2 LQKENI. This CDR3 is CASSPGQLLSPLHF. DNA for the CDR3: TGTGCCAGCTCACCAGGACAGCTCCTTTCACCCCTCCACTTT.

This sequence joins TRBV18 and TRBJ2-7; D remains ambiguous. This CDR3 is 13 amino acids long. From germline, CDR1 is KGHSH and CDR2 LQKENI. Trimming pared 3 bases from V and 7 bases from J, leaving 13 bases between. CDR3 residues: CASSPSQTREQYF. CDR3 nucleotide sequence: TGTGCCAGCTCACCCTCGCAGACCCGGGAGCAGTACTTC.

The V and J genes are TRBV10-1 and TRBJ2-2; D remains unclear. Trimming removed 3 bases at V and 1 base at J, with 6 bases between. Per the germline V gene, CDR1 is WNHNN and CDR2 is SYGVQD (reference sequence). CDR3 length: 14 amino acids. The CDR3 nucleotides are TGCGCCAGCAGTGAAATTGTGAACACCGGGGAGCTGTTTTTT. Encoded protein: CASSEIVNTGELFF.

In its sample, this clone was seen once. The V call is TRBV11-2, the J call TRBJ2-3; perhaps TRBD2 as D (5 bases). CDR1 is SGHAT, CDR2 FQNNGV, per germline. The CDR3 totals 16 residues. V lost 4 bases and J lost 3, with 17 bases in between. Written as DNA, the CDR3 is TGTGCCAGCAGCTCAAAAGGACTCTCTTGGACAGATACGCAGTATTTT. Amino acids: CASSSKGLSWTDTQYF.

This clone has only one observation. This chain joins TRBV12-3 or TRBV12-4 and TRBJ1-3; no clear D. V dropped 2 bases and J dropped 5 bases, with 7 bases sitting between them. The CDR3 totals 13 residues. CDR3 in amino acids: CASSLLARNTIYF. The CDR3 DNA reads TGTGCCAGCAGTTTATTGGCCCGAAACACCATATATTTT.

J is TRBJ1-5 and V is TRBV5-1; TRBD1 might be the D (5 bases). Trimming stripped 5 bases from V and 7 bases from J, with 13 bases between. This CDR3 contains 13 residues. Germline assignment: CDR1 SGHRS and CDR2 YFSETQ. CDR3 in DNA: TGCGCCAGCAGTCGGGACCTGGACCAGCCCCAGCATTTT. Translating it yields CASSRDLDQPQHF.

This chain uses TRBV11-2 with TRBJ1-2; 7 bases match TRBD1. The CDR3 has 14 residues. V gave up 5 bases and J gave up 2 bases; unmatched junction bases: 5. The germline V gene has CDR1 SGHAT and CDR2 FQNNGV. The CDR3 nucleotides read TGTGCCAGCAGCCCAGGACAGGCGAACTATGGCTACACCTTC. This sequence encodes CASSPGQANYGYTF.

This chain joins TRBV10-3 and TRBJ2-7; 7 bases are a match to TRBD2. Germline CDR1 ENHRY, CDR2 SYGVKD. V was clipped by 6 bases and J by 0 bases; unmatched bases: 8. This CDR3 has 15 residues. The CDR3 DNA sequence: TGTGCCATCAGGACCGGGACTATCCGCTCCTACGAGCAGTACTTC. This gives the protein CAIRTGTIRSYEQYF.

This clone appeared a single time. CDR3 DNA sequence: TGTGCCAGTAGTATAGGACAGGTGATGAGAGAAGCTTTCTTT. Protein sequence: CASSIGQVMREAFF. The chain uses TRBV19 and TRBJ1-1, with a weak D call TRBD1 (6 bases). Germline V gives CDR1 LNHDA, CDR2 SQIVND (reference sequence). CDR3 length: 14 amino acids. V was cut by 1 base and J by 8 bases, with 14 bases left in between.

V usage is TRBV6-5 and J usage is TRBJ1-5; maybe TRBD1 (6 bases). The CDR3 loop spans 15 amino acids. CDR1 and CDR2 from the germline V gene are MNHEY and SVGAGI. V shed 6 bases and J shed 4 bases, with 16 bases lying between them. CDR3 in DNA: TGTGCCAGCAGCCCCACGGGGGCCCTGAATCAGCCCCAGCATTTT. It codes for CASSPTGALNQPQHF.

The gene calls are TRBV6-5 and TRBJ1-2, with a tentative D call TRBD1 (5 bases). V was cut by 0 bases and J by 9 bases, with 20 bases left in between. The CDR3 spans 16 residues. CDR1 MNHEY and CDR2 SVGAGI come from the germline V gene. The CDR3, as DNA: TGTGCCAGCAGTTACTCGAGGGGACCGGGACGGATTAGCTACACCTTC. Translated: CASSYSRGPGRISYTF.